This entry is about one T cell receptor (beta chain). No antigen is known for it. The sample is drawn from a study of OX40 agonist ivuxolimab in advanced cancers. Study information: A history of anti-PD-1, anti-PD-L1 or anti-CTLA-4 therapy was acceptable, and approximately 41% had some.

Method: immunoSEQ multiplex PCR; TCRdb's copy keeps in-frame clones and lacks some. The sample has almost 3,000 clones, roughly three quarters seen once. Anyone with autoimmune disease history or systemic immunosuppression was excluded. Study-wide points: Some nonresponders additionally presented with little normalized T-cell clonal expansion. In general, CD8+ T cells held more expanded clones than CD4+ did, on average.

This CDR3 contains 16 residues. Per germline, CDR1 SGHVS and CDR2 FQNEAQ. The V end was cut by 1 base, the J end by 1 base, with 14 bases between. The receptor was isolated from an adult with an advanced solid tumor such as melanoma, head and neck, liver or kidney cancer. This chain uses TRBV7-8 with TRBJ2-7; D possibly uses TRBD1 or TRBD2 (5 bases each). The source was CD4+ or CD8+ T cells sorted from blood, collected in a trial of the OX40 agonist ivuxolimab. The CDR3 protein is CASSLDSGTGSYEQYF. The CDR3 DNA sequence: TGTGCCAGCAGCTTAGATTCCGGGACGGGATCCTACGAGCAGTACTTC.